This is a list of T cell receptor beta chains from one sample in a study of blood T cell repertoires in COVID-19. Generated by immunoSEQ multiplex PCR, the TCRdb table keeps only in-frame clones and is missing some. The table lists roughly 73,000 clones, nearly 85% of them singletons, with approximately 1.7% in the top ten. Specimen: peripheral blood. Receptors originate from a woman in her sixties or seventies with acute or convalescent COVID-19. Each CDR3 is given with its conserved first and last residue. A D gene is named only where the DNA matches it firmly. The listing skips clone size in some rows; elsewhere it reads once, few, many or a size class.

cdr3_aa,cdr3_nt,v_call,clone_size,j_call,d_call
CASSVDPGNYEQYF,TGTGCCAGCAGCGTAGATCCAGGAAACTACGAGCAGTACTTC,TRBV9,.,TRBJ2-7,.
CASSLDAGANTIYF,TGTGCCAGCAGCTTAGATGCAGGGGCCAACACCATATATTTT,TRBV7-8,.,TRBJ1-3,.
CASSPWTSSRAKNIQYF,TGTGCCAGCAGTCCCTGGACTAGTTCGCGAGCCAAAAACATTCAGTACTTC,TRBV6-6,.,TRBJ2-4,TRBD2
CASSSGTGVWMNTEAFF,TGTGCCAGTAGTAGCGGGACAGGGGTTTGGATGAACACTGAAGCTTTCTTT,TRBV19,.,TRBJ1-1,TRBD1
CASSRQGGAEAFF,TGTGCCAGTAGTCGACAGGGGGGAGCTGAAGCTTTCTTT,TRBV19,.,TRBJ1-1,TRBD1
CASVEDRSGTEAFF,TGTGCCAGCGTCGAGGACAGATCGGGCACTGAAGCTTTCTTT,TRBV6-5,.,TRBJ1-1,.
CASSKIIESRREQYF,TGTGCCAGCAGCAAAATAATCGAGTCACGGCGGGAGCAGTACTTC,TRBV21-1,.,TRBJ2-7,.
CATSDQDQPQHF,TGTGCCACCAGTGACCAGGATCAGCCCCAGCATTTT,TRBV24-1,.,TRBJ1-5,.
CASSLNSYGYTF,TGTGCCAGCAGCTTGAATAGCTATGGCTACACCTTC,TRBV5-4,.,TRBJ1-2,.
CASSSGQRPSYNEQFF,TGCGCCAGCAGCTCCGGACAGAGACCCTCCTACAATGAGCAGTTCTTC,TRBV5-1,.,TRBJ2-1,.
CASGPTGERVAFF,TGTGCCAGCGGCCCGACAGGGGAGAGAGTAGCTTTCTTT,TRBV12-3/TRBV12-4,.,TRBJ1-1,TRBD1
CASSPRDRHPYGYTF,TGTGCCAGCAGTCCCCGGGACAGACATCCATATGGCTACACCTTC,TRBV6-5,.,TRBJ1-2,TRBD1
CAISEKQRGEQFF,TGTGCCATCAGTGAAAAACAAAGGGGTGAGCAGTTCTTC,TRBV10-3,few,TRBJ2-1,.
CASSAGVEAFF,TGTGCCAGCAGTGCGGGGGTTGAAGCTTTCTTT,TRBV2,.,TRBJ1-1,.
CASSGTLTGEAFF,TGTGCCAGCAGCGGCACCTTAACGGGTGAAGCTTTCTTT,TRBV2,.,TRBJ1-1,.
CASSILTGYGYTF,TGTGCCAGTAGTATATTAACAGGATATGGCTACACCTTC,TRBV19,.,TRBJ1-2,.
CASSAAGTASEKLFF,TGTGCCAGCAGCGCCGCCGGGACAGCCTCTGAAAAACTGTTTTTT,TRBV9,.,TRBJ1-4,TRBD1
CASSRGQGNYGYTF,TGTGCCAGCAGCCGTGGACAGGGTAACTATGGCTACACCTTC,TRBV11-1,.,TRBJ1-2,TRBD1
CASRVDRGLSTGNTIYF,TGTGCCAGCAGGGTGGACAGGGGGCTTTCAACTGGAAACACCATATATTTT,TRBV2,.,TRBJ1-3,TRBD1
CASSFRGGIYGYTF,TGTGCCAGCAGTTTCAGGGGCGGCATCTATGGCTACACCTTC,TRBV28,.,TRBJ1-2,.
CASSQELRQPQHF,TGTGCCAGCAGCCAAGAACTTCGCCAGCCCCAGCATTTT,TRBV3-1/TRBV3-2,.,TRBJ1-5,.
CASRTGGTGELFF,TGTGCCAGCCGTACAGGGGGCACCGGGGAGCTGTTTTTT,TRBV6-4,.,TRBJ2-2,TRBD1
CASSWGVQNYGYTF,TGTGCCAGCAGCTGGGGGGTTCAGAACTATGGCTACACCTTC,TRBV5-6,few,TRBJ1-2,.
CASSTGGLAGGTDTQYF,TGCGCCAGCAGCACCGGCGGACTAGCGGGGGGCACAGATACGCAGTATTTT,TRBV5-1,.,TRBJ2-3,TRBD2
CASSLKLQLRGPSNYGYTF,TGTGCCAGCAGCTTAAAGCTCCAGCTCAGGGGCCCATCTAACTATGGCTACACCTTC,TRBV7-8,.,TRBJ1-2,.
CASSQSQGYEQYF,TGCGCCAGCAGTCAATCACAGGGATACGAGCAGTACTTC,TRBV5-1,.,TRBJ2-7,.
CASSLAGTGNKNTEAFF,TGTGCCAGCAGCTTGGCCGGGACAGGGAACAAGAACACTGAAGCTTTCTTT,TRBV5-6,.,TRBJ1-1,TRBD1
CASSSTQGTADTQYF,TGTGCCAGCAGCTCGACCCAGGGGACCGCAGATACGCAGTATTTT,TRBV7-2,once,TRBJ2-3,.
CASTPQLAVNTGELFF,TGTGCCAGCACCCCCCAACTAGCGGTGAACACCGGGGAGCTGTTTTTT,TRBV9,.,TRBJ2-2,TRBD2
CASSQGGPNTEAFF,TGTGCCAGCAGCCAAGGGGGGCCGAACACTGAAGCTTTCTTT,TRBV3-1/TRBV3-2,.,TRBJ1-1,.
CATSRDVSETQYF,TGTGCCACCAGCAGAGATGTAAGCGAGACCCAGTACTTC,TRBV15,.,TRBJ2-5,.
CASSKGSIGAGETQYF,TGCGCCAGCAGCAAAGGGTCCATTGGGGCAGGCGAGACCCAGTACTTC,TRBV4-1,.,TRBJ2-5,.
CASSFEGPDTQYF,TGTGCCAGCAGTTTTGAGGGCCCGGATACGCAGTATTTT,TRBV12-3/TRBV12-4,.,TRBJ2-3,.
CASSVVHGGRGETQYF,TGTGCCAGCAGCGTAGTCCATGGCGGGAGAGGAGAGACCCAGTACTTC,TRBV9,few,TRBJ2-5,TRBD2
CASSLSGTNEKLFF,TGCGCCAGCAGCTTATCAGGGACTAATGAAAAACTGTTTTTT,TRBV5-1,few,TRBJ1-4,.
CASSPQTRDGEKLFF,TGTGCCAGCTCACCACAAACCAGGGATGGCGAAAAACTGTTTTTT,TRBV18,.,TRBJ1-4,.
CASSLGQDNQPQHF,TGCGCCAGCAGCTTGGGACAAGACAATCAGCCCCAGCATTTT,TRBV5-1,.,TRBJ1-5,.
CASSSQVSGANVLTF,TGTGCCAGCAGCTCACAGGTCTCTGGGGCCAACGTCCTGACTTTC,TRBV5-8,.,TRBJ2-6,.
CASSLGEKNTEAFF,TGTGCCAGCAGCTTAGGGGAGAAGAACACTGAAGCTTTCTTT,TRBV7-3,once,TRBJ1-1,.